A selection of T cell receptor beta chains follows, all from one sample in a study of CD8 T cells in ankylosing spondylitis. Via MiXCR, TCRdb re-called the 5' RACE reads, giving one row per CDR3 protein. The sample has 340,000 or so distinct CDR3 sequences, around 15% seen once; the top ten hold less than 1.1%. The sample comprised blood, either unsorted or a sorted T cell fraction (not recorded which). Receptors originate from a male donor with ankylosing spondylitis or in good health (not recorded which). Both conserved end residues are part of each CDR3. The order of the fields is clone size, V gene, J gene, D gene, CDR3 DNA, CDR3 protein. D genes are given only for firm matches. Not all rows give a size; the values are once, few, many and, for expanded clones, a class.

size: few; V: TRBV12-5; J: TRBJ1-6; D: TRBD1; DNA: TGTGCTAGTGGTCCCGGACAGGGGAATTCACCCCTCCACTTT; CDR3: CASGPGQGNSPLHF
size: few; V: TRBV7-9; J: TRBJ1-3; D: NA; DNA: TGTGCCAGCAGCTTTAGAGGAACAAACACCATATATTTT; CDR3: CASSFRGTNTIYF
size: NA; V: TRBV10-3; J: TRBJ2-5; D: NA; DNA: TGTGCCATCAGTGACCAGGGAGTGCCCCAGGGAGAGACCCAGTACTTC; CDR3: CAISDQGVPQGETQYF
size: NA; V: TRBV15; J: TRBJ2-3; D: NA; DNA: TGTGCCACCAGCAGAGGGGGGGGCCTGGGAGATACGCAGTATTTT; CDR3: CATSRGGGLGDTQYF
size: NA; V: TRBV18; J: TRBJ2-7; D: NA; DNA: TGTGCCAGCTCATCCTCCGCACAGTCCACCTACGAGCAGTACTTC; CDR3: CASSSSAQSTYEQYF
size: NA; V: TRBV6-5; J: TRBJ2-7; D: TRBD1; DNA: TGTGCCAGCAGAAACAGGGGGCTGGGGTACTTC; CDR3: CASRNRGLGYF
size: NA; V: TRBV6-5; J: TRBJ2-7; D: TRBD2; DNA: TGTGCCAGCAGTTACCGAGATCCCGGGAGGGGTTCCTACGAGCAGTACTTC; CDR3: CASSYRDPGRGSYEQYF
size: NA; V: TRBV10-3; J: TRBJ2-5; D: TRBD2; DNA: TGTGCCATCAGTGATGCCAAGACTAGCGAAGAGACCCAGTACTTC; CDR3: CAISDAKTSEETQYF
size: few; V: TRBV28; J: TRBJ1-3; D: NA; DNA: TGTGCCAGCAGTGGGGGGGGCGCCTCTGGAAACACCATATATTTT; CDR3: CASSGGGASGNTIYF
size: NA; V: TRBV5-8; J: TRBJ2-5; D: NA; DNA: TGTGCCAGCAGCCCCGTCCCCCAAGAGACCCAGTACTTC; CDR3: CASSPVPQETQYF
size: NA; V: TRBV12-3/TRBV12-4; J: TRBJ1-2; D: NA; DNA: TGTGCCAGCAGCGTTACAGGGAGCTATGGCTACACCTTC; CDR3: CASSVTGSYGYTF
size: NA; V: TRBV20-1; J: TRBJ2-3; D: NA; DNA: TGCAGTGCTAGAGTCCCCGCGGGCACAGATACGCAGTATTTT; CDR3: CSARVPAGTDTQYF
size: NA; V: TRBV5-6; J: TRBJ1-5; D: NA; DNA: TGTGCCATCAGCCCCGGACTCGCTATCCAGCCCCAGCATTTT; CDR3: CAISPGLAIQPQHF
size: few; V: TRBV5-5; J: TRBJ1-5; D: NA; DNA: TGTGCCAGCACCGGCGAGTACACCAATCAGCCCCAGCATTTT; CDR3: CASTGEYTNQPQHF
size: few; V: TRBV2; J: TRBJ2-3; D: TRBD1; DNA: TGTGCCAGCAGGCTGCGGACAGGGACAGATACGCAGTATTTT; CDR3: CASRLRTGTDTQYF
size: few; V: TRBV4-1; J: TRBJ2-3; D: TRBD1; DNA: TGCGCCAGCAGCCAGAGCGGACAGGGGGCCACAGATACGCAGTATTTT; CDR3: CASSQSGQGATDTQYF
size: few; V: TRBV5-1; J: TRBJ2-3; D: NA; DNA: TGCGCCAGCAGCTCCTCGGGACGCGAAACAGATACGCAGTATTTT; CDR3: CASSSSGRETDTQYF
size: few; V: TRBV29-1; J: TRBJ2-5; D: TRBD2; DNA: TGCAGCGTTGAAGACACGGGGGGTGAGACCCAGTACTTC; CDR3: CSVEDTGGETQYF
size: many; V: TRBV3-1; J: TRBJ2-3; D: NA; DNA: TGTGCCAGCAGCCAAGGGGGAGTGGACGGGGGTACGCAGTATTTT; CDR3: CASSQGGVDGGTQYF
size: NA; V: TRBV10-3; J: TRBJ2-7; D: NA; DNA: TGTGCCATCAGTGCCGGGACATGGACCTACGAGCAGTACTTC; CDR3: CAISAGTWTYEQYF
size: NA; V: TRBV5-1; J: TRBJ2-5; D: NA; DNA: TGCGCCAGCACCCAATTACAGCGGGAGACCCAGTACTTC; CDR3: CASTQLQRETQYF
size: NA; V: TRBV20-1; J: TRBJ2-7; D: NA; DNA: TGCAGTGCTGGACTCCGTAGATCCTACGAGCAGTACTTC; CDR3: CSAGLRRSYEQYF
size: few; V: TRBV5-1; J: TRBJ2-2; D: TRBD2; DNA: TGCGCCAGCAGCTACGGCTGGCTAGCGGGGGGCCTGGATTGGACCGGGGAGCTGTTTTTT; CDR3: CASSYGWLAGGLDWTGELFF
size: few; V: TRBV5-1; J: TRBJ2-7; D: NA; DNA: TGCGCCAGCAGCCCGGGCCAGATTGGCGACGAGCAGTACTTC; CDR3: CASSPGQIGDEQYF
size: NA; V: TRBV20-1; J: TRBJ1-1; D: NA; DNA: TGCAGTGCTAGACCCGACAGCATGAACACTGAAGCTTTCTTT; CDR3: CSARPDSMNTEAFF
size: few; V: TRBV27; J: TRBJ1-1; D: NA; DNA: TGTGCCAGCAGTTTAGTCGGCGTTTACACTGAAGCTTTCTTT; CDR3: CASSLVGVYTEAFF
size: NA; V: TRBV12-3/TRBV12-4; J: TRBJ1-4; D: NA; DNA: TGTGCCAGCAGTATCCTTGGACTGAGTGAAAAACTGTTTTTT; CDR3: CASSILGLSEKLFF
size: few; V: TRBV6-2/TRBV6-3; J: TRBJ2-5; D: NA; DNA: TGTGCCAGCAGTTGGTCGGATACCCAAGAGACCCAGTACTTC; CDR3: CASSWSDTQETQYF
size: NA; V: TRBV11-2; J: TRBJ1-1; D: NA; DNA: TGTGCCAGCAGCACACGCCTCGCGGTCAGGGGTATGAACACTGAAGCTTTCTTT; CDR3: CASSTRLAVRGMNTEAFF
size: few; V: TRBV6-1; J: TRBJ1-1; D: NA; DNA: TGTGCCAGCACCAGGGGAAAGGGCACTGAAGCTTTCTTT; CDR3: CASTRGKGTEAFF
size: NA; V: TRBV5-4; J: TRBJ2-5; D: NA; DNA: TGTGCCAGCAGCTTAGGGATAGGAGCCAGCGAGACCCAGTACTTC; CDR3: CASSLGIGASETQYF
size: NA; V: TRBV5-1; J: TRBJ2-5; D: NA; DNA: TGCGCCAGCAGCTTGACAGGGCGAGAGACCCAGTACTTC; CDR3: CASSLTGRETQYF
size: NA; V: TRBV19; J: TRBJ2-7; D: NA; DNA: TGTGCCAGTAGTATCAGGGTATCATCCTACGAGCAGTACTTC; CDR3: CASSIRVSSYEQYF
size: many; V: TRBV5-1; J: TRBJ1-1; D: NA; DNA: TGTGCCAGCAGCCAGACAGGGAACACTGAAGCTTTCTTT; CDR3: CASSQTGNTEAFF
size: many; V: TRBV5-1; J: TRBJ1-1; D: NA; DNA: TGCGCCAGCAGCTTGTCCGGGATGAACACTGAAGCTTTCTTT; CDR3: CASSLSGMNTEAFF
size: once; V: TRBV12-3/TRBV12-4; J: TRBJ1-5; D: TRBD1; DNA: TGTGCCAGCACTCCAGGGGGGACCCGCAATCAGCCCCAGCATTTT; CDR3: CASTPGGTRNQPQHF
size: few; V: TRBV5-1; J: TRBJ2-7; D: NA; DNA: TGCGCCAGCAGCTTGGAAGGGACCTACGAGCAGTACTTC; CDR3: CASSLEGTYEQYF
size: few; V: TRBV12-3/TRBV12-4; J: TRBJ2-1; D: TRBD1; DNA: TGTGCCAGCAGTTTCAGGCAGGGGGCTTACAATGAGCAGTTCTTC; CDR3: CASSFRQGAYNEQFF
size: NA; V: TRBV2; J: TRBJ1-5; D: TRBD1; DNA: TGTGCCAGCAACCCGGGACAGGGTGCGTACCAGCCCCAGCATTTT; CDR3: CASNPGQGAYQPQHF
size: NA; V: TRBV5-1; J: TRBJ1-1; D: NA; DNA: TGCGCCAGCAGCTCCCCGGGAGGGGGGAACACTGAAGCTTTCTTT; CDR3: CASSSPGGGNTEAFF
size: many; V: TRBV3-1; J: TRBJ2-6; D: NA; DNA: TGTGCCAGCAGCCAAGGAGGGGTTGGCTCTGGGGCCAACGTCCTGACTTTC; CDR3: CASSQGGVGSGANVLTF
size: many; V: TRBV20-1; J: TRBJ1-1; D: NA; DNA: TGCAGTGCTAGAGACTCGGACGGGTCCACTGAAGCTTTCTTT; CDR3: CSARDSDGSTEAFF
size: many; V: TRBV5-1; J: TRBJ2-1; D: NA; DNA: TGCGCCAGCAGCTTGGCCGGGGTTTCTAGGGAGTTCTTC; CDR3: CASSLAGVSREFF
size: few; V: TRBV7-9; J: TRBJ2-7; D: NA; DNA: TGTGCCAGCAGCTTAGGGGAGTGGGCAGGTGGGCCGTACGAGCAGTACTTC; CDR3: CASSLGEWAGGPYEQYF
size: NA; V: TRBV20-1; J: TRBJ1-2; D: NA; DNA: TGCAGTGCTCCTCAGGACAGTCGGCGTCTTAACTATGGCTACACCTTC; CDR3: CSAPQDSRRLNYGYTF
size: NA; V: TRBV28; J: TRBJ2-1; D: NA; DNA: TGTGCCAGCAGTTCAAGTCTTAATGAGCAGTTCTTC; CDR3: CASSSSLNEQFF
size: few; V: TRBV5-4; J: TRBJ2-5; D: NA; DNA: TGTGCCAGCAGCTTGGATACTAGGGGACAAGAGACCCAGTACTTC; CDR3: CASSLDTRGQETQYF
size: NA; V: TRBV4-1; J: TRBJ2-5; D: TRBD2; DNA: TGCGCCAGCAGCCAAGATCCCCGGGTAGCGGGCACTCAAGAGACCCAGTACTTC; CDR3: CASSQDPRVAGTQETQYF
size: NA; V: TRBV10-3; J: TRBJ1-1; D: NA; DNA: TGTGCCATCAGTGAGTCGTTCCGGAGAAACACTGAAGCTTTCTTT; CDR3: CAISESFRRNTEAFF
size: NA; V: TRBV5-1; J: TRBJ2-1; D: NA; DNA: TGCGCCAGCAGCTTGGAGTACAGGACCGCCTACAATGAGCAGTTCTTC; CDR3: CASSLEYRTAYNEQFF
size: few; V: TRBV6-1; J: TRBJ1-2; D: NA; DNA: TGTGCCAGCAGAGTTGACAACGTCAATGGCTACACCTTC; CDR3: CASRVDNVNGYTF
size: few; V: TRBV9; J: TRBJ2-1; D: TRBD1; DNA: TGTGCCAGCAGCGGCAGACAGGGAAGCTCCTACAATGAGCAGTTCTTC; CDR3: CASSGRQGSSYNEQFF
size: NA; V: TRBV20-1; J: TRBJ1-1; D: NA; DNA: TGCAGTGCTAGATCAGTGAACACTGAAGCTTTCTTT; CDR3: CSARSVNTEAFF
size: NA; V: TRBV4-2; J: TRBJ2-1; D: TRBD2; DNA: TGTGCCAGCAGCCAAGCGGGAGGGCTCAATGAGCAGTTCTTC; CDR3: CASSQAGGLNEQFF
size: NA; V: TRBV6-1; J: TRBJ1-1; D: TRBD1; DNA: TGTGCCACCATAAAGGGACAGACGGGGGGGAACACTGAAGCTTTCTTT; CDR3: CATIKGQTGGNTEAFF
size: few; V: TRBV3-1; J: TRBJ2-3; D: TRBD2; DNA: TGTGCCAGCGGGCGGGAGAGAGATACGCAGTATTTT; CDR3: CASGRERDTQYF
size: few; V: TRBV6-1; J: TRBJ1-6; D: NA; DNA: TGTGCCAGCACCCGGATCCAGAATTCACCCCTCCACTTT; CDR3: CASTRIQNSPLHF
size: few; V: TRBV12-3/TRBV12-4; J: TRBJ2-1; D: NA; DNA: TGTGCCAGCAGTATAGACAGACCCTCCTACAATGAGCAGTTCTTC; CDR3: CASSIDRPSYNEQFF
size: many; V: TRBV20-1; J: TRBJ1-2; D: NA; DNA: TGCAGTGCTGTCCCCGGGGGCGGCTACACCTTC; CDR3: CSAVPGGGYTF
size: many; V: TRBV12-3/TRBV12-4; J: TRBJ2-7; D: TRBD1; DNA: TGTGCCAGCAGCGCGGTGGACAGGGGCCCCCACGAGCAGTACTTC; CDR3: CASSAVDRGPHEQYF